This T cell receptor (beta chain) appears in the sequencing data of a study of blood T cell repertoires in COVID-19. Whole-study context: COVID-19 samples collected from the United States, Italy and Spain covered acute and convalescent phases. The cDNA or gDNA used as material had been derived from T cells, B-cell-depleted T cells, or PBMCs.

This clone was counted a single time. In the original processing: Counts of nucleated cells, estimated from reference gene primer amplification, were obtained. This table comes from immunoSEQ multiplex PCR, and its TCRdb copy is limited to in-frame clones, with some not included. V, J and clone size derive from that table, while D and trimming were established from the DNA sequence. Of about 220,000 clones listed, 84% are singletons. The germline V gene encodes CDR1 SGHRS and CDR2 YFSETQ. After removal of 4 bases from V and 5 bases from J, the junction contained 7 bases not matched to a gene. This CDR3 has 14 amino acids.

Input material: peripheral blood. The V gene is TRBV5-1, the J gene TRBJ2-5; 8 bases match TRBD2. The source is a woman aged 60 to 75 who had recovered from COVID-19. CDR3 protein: CASSELAVGETQYF. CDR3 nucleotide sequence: TGCGCCAGCAGCGAACTAGCGGTGGGGGAGACCCAGTACTTC. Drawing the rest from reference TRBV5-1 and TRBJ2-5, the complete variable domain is KAGVTQTPRYLIKTRGQQVTLSCSPISGHRSVSWYQQTPGQGLQFLFEYFSETQRNKGNFPGRFSGRQFSNSRSEMNVSTLELGDSALYLCASSELAVGETQYFGPGTRLLVL.